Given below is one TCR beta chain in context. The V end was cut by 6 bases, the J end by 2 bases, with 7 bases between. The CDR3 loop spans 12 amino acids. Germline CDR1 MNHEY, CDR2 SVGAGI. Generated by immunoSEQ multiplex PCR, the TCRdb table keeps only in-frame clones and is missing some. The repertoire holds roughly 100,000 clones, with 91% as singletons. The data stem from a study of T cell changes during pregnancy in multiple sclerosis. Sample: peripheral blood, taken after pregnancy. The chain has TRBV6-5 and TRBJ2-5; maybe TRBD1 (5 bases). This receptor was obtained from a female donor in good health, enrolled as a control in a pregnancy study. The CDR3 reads CASRQGQETQYF. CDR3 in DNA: TGTGCCAGCAGGCAGGGACAAGAGACCCAGTACTTC.